This section outlines one T cell receptor (beta chain) sequence together with its context. What it recognizes is unknown. The PCR had 60 Vbeta and 13 Jbeta primers. Data came from immunoSEQ multiplex PCR; TCRdb stores just in-frame clones and leaves some out. The sample yields 100,000 to 150,000 clones, around 83% seen once. Trimming removed 6 bases at V and 5 bases at J, with 13 bases between. The CDR3 length is 14 residues. The V gene's germline CDR1 is LNHNV and CDR2 YYDKDF (reference sequence). This record belongs to a study of cytomegalovirus exposure and HLA in healthy donors. The study, taken as a whole, reports: In vitro assays verified that three CMV-associated chains recognized CMV antigens specifically. Data from an earlier analysis indicated that most TCR beta V segments were productive either about 87% or about 30% of the time.

The gene calls are TRBV15 and TRBJ2-2, with D possibly being TRBD1 (8 bases). The sequence was collected from a woman between 18 and 29 years old in good health and CMV-seropositive. The material sequenced was PBMCs. The CDR3: CATRNRGGTGELFF. The CDR3 DNA sequence: TGTGCCACCAGGAACAGGGGGGGAACCGGGGAGCTGTTTTTT. The whole variable domain, filled in from reference TRBV15 and TRBJ2-2, reads DAMVIQNPRYQVTQFGKPVTLSCSQTLNHNVMYWYQQKSSQAPKLLFHYYDKDFNNEADTPDNFQSRRPNTSFCFLDIRSPGLGDTAMYLCATRNRGGTGELFFGEGSRLTVL.